This T cell receptor beta chain appears in the sequencing data of a study of blood T cell repertoires in COVID-19. In the study overall: Both acute and convalescent COVID-19 samples were obtained from the United States, Italy and Spain. Sources were T cells, B-cell-depleted T cells, or PBMCs; the material itself was cDNA or gDNA.

CDR1 and CDR2 (germline): SEHNR, FQNEAQ (reference sequence). This CDR3 comprises 13 residues. V lost 3 bases and J lost 0, with 6 bases in between. In the authors' methods: Amplification of reference gene primers provided the estimated nucleated cell counts. The data were produced by immunoSEQ multiplex PCR, yet TCRdb's version contains in-frame clones alone and is incomplete. The V and J calls and clone size come from that table; D and trimming were worked out from the DNA. The table includes roughly 40,000 clones, 75% to 90% detected once. Input material: peripheral blood. The TCR was taken from a woman between 70 and 85 years old with acute or convalescent COVID-19. This chain joins TRBV7-9 and TRBJ2-7; possible D gene TRBD2, 6 bases. In DNA form, the CDR3 reads TGTGCCAGCAGCTTCGGGGGCTCCTACGAGCAGTACGTC. Its translation is CASSFGGSYEQYV.